Listed below are T cell receptor beta chains from one sample, sequenced in a study of blood T cell repertoires in COVID-19. Profiling relied on immunoSEQ multiplex PCR, and the TCRdb table lists in-frame clones only, not all of them. The sample carries 200,000 or so clones, approximately 83% recorded once. The material sequenced was peripheral blood. All receptors derive from a human donor with active or convalescent COVID-19. The donor label of this sample is uncertain. The CDR3 runs from the conserved cysteine through the conserved F or W. The D gene is left open where the match is weak. Expanded clones get a size class; other rows say once, few or many, or leave the size out.

CDR3,DNA,J,size,V,D
CASSSEAGGTGDEANYGYTF,TGTGCCAGCAGCTCCGAGGCCGGCGGGACAGGGGACGAGGCGAACTATGGCTACACCTTC,TRBJ1-2,few,TRBV6-6,TRBD1
CASSFRDRGHEQYF,TGTGCCAGCAGTTTTCGGGACAGGGGCCACGAGCAGTACTTC,TRBJ2-7,NA,TRBV28,TRBD1
CASRGTGKNTEAFF,TGTGCCAGCAGGGGGACAGGAAAGAACACTGAAGCTTTCTTT,TRBJ1-1,NA,TRBV2,TRBD1
CASSGRGHFYNEQFF,TGTGCCAGCAGCGGGCGAGGGCATTTTTACAATGAGCAGTTCTTC,TRBJ2-1,NA,TRBV9,NA
CASSHDGNQETQYF,TGTGCCAGCAGCCACGACGGGAACCAAGAGACCCAGTACTTC,TRBJ2-5,NA,TRBV7-9,NA
CATSRVGVYNSPLHF,TGTGCCACCAGCAGAGTCGGGGTTTATAATTCACCCCTCCACTTT,TRBJ1-6,NA,TRBV15,NA
CASSVKGRLDTGELFF,TGTGCCAGCAGCGTAAAGGGGAGGCTTGACACCGGGGAGCTGTTTTTT,TRBJ2-2,NA,TRBV9,NA
CASSLEGEQFF,TGTGCCAGCAGTCTAGAGGGTGAGCAGTTCTTC,TRBJ2-1,NA,TRBV28,NA
CAWSEGVRMYEQYF,TGTGCCTGGAGTGAGGGGGTACGTATGTACGAGCAGTACTTC,TRBJ2-7,NA,TRBV30,NA
CASSPRDRALSGNTIYF,TGTGCCAGCAGCCCTCGGGACAGGGCACTCTCTGGAAACACCATATATTTT,TRBJ1-3,NA,TRBV3-1/TRBV3-2,TRBD1
CATSDSGGSGEQYF,TGTGCCACCAGTGATTCCGGCGGGAGCGGCGAGCAGTACTTC,TRBJ2-7,NA,TRBV24-1,TRBD2
CASSVEGGQETQYF,TGTGCCAGCAGCGTAGAAGGGGGCCAAGAGACCCAGTACTTC,TRBJ2-5,NA,TRBV9,NA
CASSSVNQPQHF,TGTGCCAGCAGTTCAGTAAATCAGCCCCAGCATTTT,TRBJ1-5,NA,TRBV28,NA
CAIQTSGTDTQYF,TGTGCCATCCAGACTAGCGGTACAGATACGCAGTATTTT,TRBJ2-3,NA,TRBV27,TRBD2
CASSYVGGAQRYGYTF,TGTGCCAGCAGTTACGTCGGAGGGGCGCAGAGATATGGCTACACCTTC,TRBJ1-2,NA,TRBV6-5,NA
CASNIQGSVTDTQYF,TGTGCCAGCAACATACAGGGGTCGGTAACAGATACGCAGTATTTT,TRBJ2-3,NA,TRBV7-2,TRBD1
CASSLERGGRTDTQYF,TGCGCCAGCAGCTTGGAGCGGGGAGGGCGCACAGATACGCAGTATTTT,TRBJ2-3,once,TRBV5-1,TRBD2
CASRVLADSSTDTQYF,TGCGCCAGCCGTGTCCTAGCGGATTCTAGCACAGATACGCAGTATTTT,TRBJ2-3,NA,TRBV4-1,TRBD2
CASSLLISGRGEQFF,TGTGCCAGCAGCTTATTGATTAGCGGGAGGGGTGAGCAGTTCTTC,TRBJ2-1,NA,TRBV7-9,TRBD2
CSVGGYSYEQYF,TGCAGCGTTGGGGGCTACAGCTACGAGCAGTACTTC,TRBJ2-7,few,TRBV29-1,NA
CASGGGETYEQYF,TGTGCTAGTGGGGGAGGGGAAACCTACGAGCAGTACTTC,TRBJ2-7,once,TRBV12-5,TRBD2
CARVPGLASDTQYF,TGTGCCAGAGTCCCGGGACTAGCTTCAGATACGCAGTATTTT,TRBJ2-3,NA,TRBV5-3,TRBD2
CAGPRGGGSDTQYF,TGTGCCGGTCCACGGGGGGGTGGGTCAGATACGCAGTATTTT,TRBJ2-3,NA,TRBV2,TRBD2
CASSQRSQGGYYEQYF,TGTGCCAGCAGCCAAAGGTCACAGGGGGGGTACTACGAGCAGTACTTC,TRBJ2-7,NA,TRBV3-1/TRBV3-2,NA
CASTPLSLAGETQYF,TGCGCCAGCACTCCATTGTCTCTAGCGGGAGAGACCCAGTACTTC,TRBJ2-5,NA,TRBV5-1,TRBD2
CASSLEAGVLYEQYF,TGTGCCAGCAGCTTAGAAGCGGGGGTCCTGTACGAGCAGTACTTC,TRBJ2-7,once,TRBV7-2,TRBD2
CASSQDAGSMYEQYF,TGTGCCAGCAGCCAAGATGCAGGGTCTATGTACGAGCAGTACTTC,TRBJ2-7,once,TRBV4-2,NA
CASSPRRGDPYNEQFF,TGTGCCAGCTCACCACGACGGGGGGACCCCTACAATGAGCAGTTCTTC,TRBJ2-1,NA,TRBV18,TRBD2
CASSSPTGRETQYF,TGTGCCAGCAGCTCCCCGACAGGGCGGGAGACCCAGTACTTC,TRBJ2-5,NA,TRBV7-9,TRBD1
CATSNWNIQYF,TGTGCCACCTCCAACTGGAACATTCAGTACTTC,TRBJ2-4,NA,TRBV27,NA
CASSRRGPSTDTQYF,TGTGCCAGCAGCCGAAGGGGCCCTAGCACAGATACGCAGTATTTT,TRBJ2-3,NA,TRBV3-1/TRBV3-2,NA
CASSSGAGTTDYGYTF,TGTGCCAGCAGCTCCGGTGCCGGGACAACGGACTATGGCTACACCTTC,TRBJ1-2,NA,TRBV7-8,NA
CSAGTGEVPTF,TGCAGTGCTGGGACAGGGGAAGTGCCAACCTTC,TRBJ1-2,NA,TRBV20-1,TRBD1
CASSLVAGVRGNTIYF,TGTGCCAGCAGCTTAGTGGCAGGGGTTCGTGGAAACACCATATATTTT,TRBJ1-3,once,TRBV11-2,NA
CASRYRISNYVGGGEQFF,TGCGCCAGCAGATACCGGATTAGTAATTACGTGGGGGGGGGTGAGCAGTTCTTC,TRBJ2-1,NA,TRBV10-2,TRBD2
CASSLPLPSAGTDTQYF,TGCGCCAGCAGCTTGCCCCTACCTAGCGCCGGCACAGATACGCAGTATTTT,TRBJ2-3,NA,TRBV5-1,NA
CASSPLAGDGPDTQYF,TGTGCCAGCAGCCCGCTAGCGGGAGATGGTCCAGATACGCAGTATTTT,TRBJ2-3,NA,TRBV3-1/TRBV3-2,TRBD2
CASSLSGQGSYNEQFF,TGTGCCAGCAGTTTAAGCGGACAGGGCTCCTACAATGAGCAGTTCTTC,TRBJ2-1,NA,TRBV28,TRBD1
CASSFTAGAGNEQFF,TGTGCCAGCAGTTTCACGGCGGGGGCTGGAAATGAGCAGTTCTTC,TRBJ2-1,NA,TRBV27,NA
CASSGLAGGAGGEQYF,TGTGCCAGCAGTGGACTAGCGGGGGGCGCCGGTGGTGAGCAGTACTTC,TRBJ2-7,NA,TRBV2,TRBD2
CASSLQETGANVLTF,TGTGCCAGCAGCTTACAGGAAACTGGGGCCAACGTCCTGACTTTC,TRBJ2-6,NA,TRBV5-4,NA
CASSDRTSNTDTQYF,TGTGCCAGCAGTGACAGGACTAGCAACACAGATACGCAGTATTTT,TRBJ2-3,few,TRBV6-2/TRBV6-3,TRBD2
CASRPSAGEGNTIYF,TGTGCCAGCAGACCGTCGGCAGGGGAGGGAAACACCATATATTTT,TRBJ1-3,NA,TRBV28,NA
CASSSVVLAGMGTQYF,TGTGCCAGCAGTTCCGTCGTTCTAGCGGGGATGGGGACCCAGTACTTC,TRBJ2-5,NA,TRBV7-2,TRBD2
CASSRQGSPHF,TGTGCCAGCAGTCGACAGGGGTCCCCTCACTTC,TRBJ1-2,NA,TRBV12-3/TRBV12-4,TRBD1
CASSETGHRVYEQYF,TGTGCCAGCAGTGAGACCGGTCACAGAGTCTACGAGCAGTACTTC,TRBJ2-7,NA,TRBV6-1,NA
CAWSPGQGGKPQHF,TGTGCCTGGAGTCCCGGGCAGGGGGGAAAGCCCCAGCATTTT,TRBJ1-5,NA,TRBV30,TRBD1
CASRWGGVRYEQYF,TGTGCCAGCAGATGGGGAGGGGTCAGGTACGAGCAGTACTTC,TRBJ2-7,NA,TRBV28,TRBD2
CASSQGGGTRQTEAFF,TGTGCCAGCAGCCAAGGGGGGGGAACCCGGCAAACTGAAGCTTTCTTT,TRBJ1-1,NA,TRBV3-1/TRBV3-2,NA
CASNLEAVVSPQYF,TGTGCCAGCAACCTCGAAGCGGTAGTCAGTCCACAGTACTTC,TRBJ2-7,NA,TRBV7-9,NA